The present T cell receptor (beta chain) was sequenced within a study of molecular identifiers for immune sequencing clone quantification. From the PCR reads, TCRdb called clonotypes with MiXCR, one entry per CDR3 protein. The top ten hold 0.65% to 0.75% of the sample, which has approximately 320,000 distinct CDR3 sequences, roughly 24% seen once. There are 14 residues in the CDR3. Looked up from germline, CDR1 is MDHEN and CDR2 is SYDVKM. V dropped 2 bases and J dropped 4; count of bases not matched to a gene: 2. Concerning this clonotype itself: A read error may explain this, as a much larger clone is one base away. Likely a read error: the CDR3 ends without its conserved phenylalanine or tryptophan.

The chain employs TRBV28 and TRBJ1-1, with 9 bases matching TRBD1. The clonotype was recovered from a human donor in good health. Some libraries in this study had Jurkat cell RNA spiked in. The specimen sequenced was naive CD8+ T cells from blood, with Jurkat cell RNA spiked in. Sample subset: FACS-sorted CD8+CD4-CCR7+CD45RA+ naive T cells. CDR3 coding DNA: TGTGCCAGCAGTTTAGCACAGGGGGCCACTGAAGCTTTCCTT. This sequence encodes CASSLAQGATEAFL.